This passage covers 8 T cell receptor beta chains from one sample sequenced in a study of shared clonotypes between healthy human individuals. Profiling relied on immunoSEQ multiplex PCR, and the TCRdb table lists in-frame clones only, not all of them. This sample yields more than 1,200,000 clones, of which 97% to 99% are seen a single time; about 0.34% belongs to the top ten. What was sequenced was naive CD4+ T cells sorted from blood. Subset defined: CD45RA+ positively selected. These TCRs come from a man aged 25-45 years in good health.

The chain couples TRBV6-1 to TRBJ2-7; TRBD2 is a possible D gene (7 bases). The CDR3 extends over 16 amino acids. V was pared by 2 bases and J by 2 bases, with 16 bases between. Germline CDR1 MNHNS, CDR2 SASEGT. CDR3 sequence reads: CASSEIGGALTYEQYF. CDR3 in DNA: TGTGCCAGCAGTGAAATTGGGGGGGCACTTACCTACGAGCAGTACTTC.

This rearrangement joins TRBV7-2 to TRBJ1-2; D is unclear. Germline CDR1 is SGHTA and CDR2 is FQGNSA. V lost 3 bases, J lost 3 bases, and 8 bases lay in between. The CDR3 extends over 13 amino acids. The CDR3 region has the DNA TGTGCCAGCAGCTTGGAAAGACACTATGGCTACACCTTC. The encoded protein is CASSLERHYGYTF.

This clone was picked up one time. V is TRBV30 and J is TRBJ2-4, with D hard to call. Looked up from germline, CDR1 is GTSNPN and CDR2 is SVGIG (reference sequence). CDR3 length: 18 residues. Deletions cut 0 bases from V and 0 bases from J, with 18 bases between. Written as DNA, the CDR3 is TGTGCCTGGAGTGTACGCCTCGCGACACGGATAGCCAAAAACATTCAGTACTTC. Protein product: CAWSVRLATRIAKNIQYF.

The chain links TRBV4-1 to TRBJ2-7; D might be TRBD2 (5 bases). V was cut by 2 bases and J by 5 bases, with 25 bases left in between. The CDR3 extends over 18 amino acids. Per germline, CDR1 MGHRA and CDR2 YSYEKL. CDR3 in amino acids: CASSQRFRSGRPLNEQYF. The CDR3 DNA sequence: TGCGCCAGCAGCCAAAGGTTTAGGAGCGGCAGGCCCCTCAACGAGCAGTACTTC.

V is TRBV28 and J is TRBJ1-2; D uncertain. Germline values: CDR1 MDHEN, CDR2 SYDVKM. The CDR3 has 16 residues. Trimming took 2 bases from V and 5 from J, leaving 18 bases between them. In nucleotides, the CDR3 is TGTGCCAGCAGTTTAGGTGCCCTCCCCGCTGAATATGGCTACACCTTC. It yields the protein CASSLGALPAEYGYTF.

The gene calls are TRBV7-8 and TRBJ1-1, with D possibly matching TRBD1 (5 bases). The CDR3 sequence is 13 residues long. The V gene's germline CDR1 is SGHVS and CDR2 FQNEAQ. Trimming pared 5 bases from V and 8 bases from J, leaving 15 bases between. This chain's CDR3 is CASSLPGLGEAFF. CDR3 DNA sequence: TGTGCCAGCAGCCTACCGGGACTCGGGGAAGCTTTCTTT.

This chain connects TRBV5-5 to TRBJ2-3, with D possibly matching TRBD2 (5 bases). Germline CDR1 SGHKS, CDR2 YYEKEE (reference sequence). The CDR3 length is 14 residues. V lost 0 bases and J lost 6, with 11 bases in between. This CDR3 is CASSLALAEDTQYF. For the CDR3, the DNA is TGTGCCAGCAGCTTGGCGCTAGCAGAGGATACGCAGTATTTT.

A single count supports this clone. The V call is TRBV27, the J call TRBJ2-5; D unclear. V was cut by 2 bases and J by 3 bases, with 7 bases left in between. This CDR3 spans 13 amino acids. Germline CDR1 is MNHEY and CDR2 is SMNVEV (reference sequence). In DNA, the CDR3 is TGTGCCAGCAGTTTAAATGGGAAAGAGACCCAGTACTTC. It specifies CASSLNGKETQYF.